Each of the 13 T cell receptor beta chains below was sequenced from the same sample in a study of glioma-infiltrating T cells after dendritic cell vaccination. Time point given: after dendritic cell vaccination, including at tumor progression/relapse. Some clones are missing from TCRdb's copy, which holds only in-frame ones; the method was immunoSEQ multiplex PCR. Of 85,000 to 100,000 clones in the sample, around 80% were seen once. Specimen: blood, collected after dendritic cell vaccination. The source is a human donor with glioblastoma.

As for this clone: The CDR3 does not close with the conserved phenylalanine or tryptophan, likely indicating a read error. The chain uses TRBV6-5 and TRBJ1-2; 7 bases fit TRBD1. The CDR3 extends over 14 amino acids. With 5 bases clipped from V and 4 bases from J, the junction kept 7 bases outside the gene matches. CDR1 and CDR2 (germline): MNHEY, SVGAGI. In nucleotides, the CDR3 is TGTGCCAGCAGTGTAACAGGGGATGGCTATGGCTACACCCTC. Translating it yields CASSVTGDGYGYTL.

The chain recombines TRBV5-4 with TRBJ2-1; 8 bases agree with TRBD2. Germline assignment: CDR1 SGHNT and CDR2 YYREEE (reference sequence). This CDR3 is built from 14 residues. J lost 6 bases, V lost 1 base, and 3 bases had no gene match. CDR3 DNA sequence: TGTGCCAGCAGCTTGTGGAGCGGGAGCAATGAGCAGTTCTTC. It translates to CASSLWSGSNEQFF.

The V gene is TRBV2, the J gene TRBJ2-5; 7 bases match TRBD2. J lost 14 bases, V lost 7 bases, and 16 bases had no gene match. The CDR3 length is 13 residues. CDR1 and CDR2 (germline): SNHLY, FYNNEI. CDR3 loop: CASNPGGGETLYF. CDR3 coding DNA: TGTGCCAGCAATCCGGGTGGGGGGGAGACCCTCTACTTC.

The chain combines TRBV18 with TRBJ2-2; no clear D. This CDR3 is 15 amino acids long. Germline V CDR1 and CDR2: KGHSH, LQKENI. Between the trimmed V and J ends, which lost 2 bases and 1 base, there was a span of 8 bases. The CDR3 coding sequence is TGTGCCAGCTCACCAACTACTGAGAACACCGGGGAGCTGTTTTTT. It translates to CASSPTTENTGELFF.

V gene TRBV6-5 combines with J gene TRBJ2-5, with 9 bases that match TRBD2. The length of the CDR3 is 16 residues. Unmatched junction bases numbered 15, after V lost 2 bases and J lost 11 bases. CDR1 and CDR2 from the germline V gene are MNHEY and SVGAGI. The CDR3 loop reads CASSYASASGTSEQYF. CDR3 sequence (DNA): TGTGCCAGCAGTTACGCGAGCGCTAGCGGGACCTCGGAGCAGTACTTC.

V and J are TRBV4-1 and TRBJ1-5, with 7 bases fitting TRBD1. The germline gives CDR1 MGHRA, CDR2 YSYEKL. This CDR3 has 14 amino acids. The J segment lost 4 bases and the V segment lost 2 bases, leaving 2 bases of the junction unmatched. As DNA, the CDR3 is TGCGCCAGCAGCCAAAACAGGGGAAATCAGCCCCAGCATTTT. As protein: CASSQNRGNQPQHF.

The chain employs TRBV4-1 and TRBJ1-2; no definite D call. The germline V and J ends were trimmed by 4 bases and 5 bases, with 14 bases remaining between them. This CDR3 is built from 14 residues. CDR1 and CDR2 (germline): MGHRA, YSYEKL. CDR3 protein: CASSPDRLGYGYTF. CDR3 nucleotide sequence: TGCGCCAGCAGCCCAGATAGACTTGGGTATGGCTACACCTTC.

The CDR3 region has the DNA TGTGCCAGCAGTTACTCAGCAGGGGGTCCGTATGGCTACACCTTC. Protein product: CASSYSAGGPYGYTF. The chain couples TRBV6-5 to TRBJ1-2; TRBD1 aligns across 7 bases. Trimming took 0 bases from V and 5 from J; bases not matched to a gene: 6. Germline V gives CDR1 MNHEY, CDR2 SVGAGI. The CDR3 length is 15 residues.

The CDR3 region has the DNA TGTGCCAGCGGACCCCAGGGATGGAATCAGCCCCAGCATTTT. Translation gives CASGPQGWNQPQHF. This chain uses TRBV25-1 with TRBJ1-5; the D gene is possibly TRBD1 (5 bases). Germline values: CDR1 MGHDK, CDR2 SYGVNS. Trimming stripped 8 bases from V and 4 bases from J, with 15 bases between. The CDR3 loop spans 14 amino acids.

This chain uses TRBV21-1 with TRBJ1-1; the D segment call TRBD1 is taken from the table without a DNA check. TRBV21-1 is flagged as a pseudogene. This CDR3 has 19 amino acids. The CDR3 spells CASNPAPDRLELADTEAFF. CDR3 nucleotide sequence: TGTGCCAGCAACCCTGCACCCGACAGGTTGGAGTTAGCTGACACTGAAGCTTTCTTT.

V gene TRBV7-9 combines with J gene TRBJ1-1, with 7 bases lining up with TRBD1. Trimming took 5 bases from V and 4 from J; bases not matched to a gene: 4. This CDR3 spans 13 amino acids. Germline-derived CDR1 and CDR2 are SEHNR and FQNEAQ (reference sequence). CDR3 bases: TGTGCCAGCAGCACGACAGGGCCCACTGAAGCTTTCTTT. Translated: CASSTTGPTEAFF. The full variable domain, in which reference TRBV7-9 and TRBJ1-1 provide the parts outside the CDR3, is DTGVSQNPRHKITKRGQNVTFRCDPISEHNRLYWYRQTLGQGPEFLTYFQNEAQLEKSRLLSDRFSAERPKGSFSTLEIQRTEQGDSAMYLCASSTTGPTEAFFGQGTRLTVV.

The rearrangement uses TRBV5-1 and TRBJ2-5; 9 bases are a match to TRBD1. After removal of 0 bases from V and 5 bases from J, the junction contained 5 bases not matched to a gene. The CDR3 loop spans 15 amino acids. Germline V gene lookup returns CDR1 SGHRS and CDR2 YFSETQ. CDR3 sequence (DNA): TGCGCCAGCAGCTTGGCGGGGACAGGGAGGGAGACCCAGTACTTC. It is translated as CASSLAGTGRETQYF.

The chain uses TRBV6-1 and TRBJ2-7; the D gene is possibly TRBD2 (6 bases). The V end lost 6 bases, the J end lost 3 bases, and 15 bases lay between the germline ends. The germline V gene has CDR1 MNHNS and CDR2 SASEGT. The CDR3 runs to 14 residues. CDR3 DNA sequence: TGTGCCAGCAGCCCTAGCGTTTTAGGCTACGAGCAGTACTTC. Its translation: CASSPSVLGYEQYF.